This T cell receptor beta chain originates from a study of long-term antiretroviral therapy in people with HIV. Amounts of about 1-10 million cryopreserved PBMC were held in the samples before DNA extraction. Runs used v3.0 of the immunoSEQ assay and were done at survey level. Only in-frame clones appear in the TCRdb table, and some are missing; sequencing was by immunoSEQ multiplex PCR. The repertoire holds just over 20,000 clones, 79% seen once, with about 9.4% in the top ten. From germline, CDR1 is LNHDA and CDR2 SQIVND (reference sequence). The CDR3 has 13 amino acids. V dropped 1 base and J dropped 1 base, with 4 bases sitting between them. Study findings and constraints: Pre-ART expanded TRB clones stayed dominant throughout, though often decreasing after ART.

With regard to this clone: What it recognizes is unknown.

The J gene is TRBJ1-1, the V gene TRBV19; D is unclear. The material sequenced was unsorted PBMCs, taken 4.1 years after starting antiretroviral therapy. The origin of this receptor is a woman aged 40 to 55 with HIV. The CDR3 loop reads CASSIAQNTEAFF. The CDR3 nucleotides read TGTGCCAGTAGTATAGCCCAGAACACTGAAGCTTTCTTT. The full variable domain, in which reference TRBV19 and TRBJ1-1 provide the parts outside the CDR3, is DGGITQSPKYLFRKEGQNVTLSCEQNLNHDAMYWYRQDPGQGLRLIYYSQIVNDFQKGDIAEGYSVSREKKESFPLTVTSAQKNPTAFYLCASSIAQNTEAFFGQGTRLTVV.